One and the same sample provided the 17 T cell receptor beta chains below, sequenced in a study of radiation and T cells in renal cell carcinoma. Data came from immunoSEQ multiplex PCR; TCRdb stores just in-frame clones and leaves some out. The table shows tens of thousands of clones, with around 81% occurring only once. Time point meaning: blood 2 weeks post-SBRT. Described treatment: 15 Gy SBRT to primary tumor, nephrectomy 4 weeks later. The specimen comprised blood, sampled from a patient whose treatment included radiotherapy and nephrectomy. The receptors were sampled from a man aged 55 to 70 with renal cell carcinoma.

V is TRBV19 and J is TRBJ1-1; no clear D. The V gene lost 6 bases and the J gene lost 1 base, with 9 bases spanning the gap. CDR3 length: 13 residues. The germline V gene encodes CDR1 LNHDA and CDR2 SQIVND (reference sequence). CDR3 amino acids: CASRSDTNTEAFF. DNA for the CDR3: TGTGCCAGTAGGTCAGATACGAACACTGAAGCTTTCTTT.

This clone was seen only a few times. V gene TRBV6-5 combines with J gene TRBJ2-3; 8 bases map to TRBD2. Germline CDR1 and CDR2: MNHEY and SVGAGI. The CDR3 runs 14 residues. After removal of 6 bases from V and 0 bases from J, the junction contained 2 bases not matched to a gene. CDR3 loop: CASSLAGSTDTQYF. The CDR3 DNA reads as TGTGCCAGCAGCTTAGCGGGGAGCACAGATACGCAGTATTTT.

The CDR3 loop reads CASSIRGHEQYF. The CDR3, as DNA: TGTGCCAGCAGTATCCGGGGCCACGAGCAGTACTTC. V usage is TRBV6-5 and J usage is TRBJ2-7, with D perhaps being TRBD1 or TRBD2 (5 bases each). Germline V CDR1 and CDR2: MNHEY, SVGAGI. Between the trimmed V and J ends, which lost 5 bases and 5 bases, there was a span of 10 bases. The CDR3 has 12 amino acids.

The chain combines TRBV11-2 with TRBJ2-5; D is unresolved. The germline V gene has CDR1 SGHAT and CDR2 FQNNGV. V shed 3 bases and J shed 0 bases, with 8 bases lying between them. CDR3 length: 14 residues. CDR3 protein: CASSFVGYQETQYF. CDR3 DNA: TGTGCCAGCAGCTTCGTCGGTTACCAAGAGACCCAGTACTTC.

A few counts support this clone. This sequence joins TRBV7-8 and TRBJ2-5; D call uncertain. Germline-derived CDR1 and CDR2 are SGHVS and FQNEAQ. Deletions cut 5 bases from V and 5 bases from J, with 15 bases between. The CDR3 is made up of 14 amino acids. As DNA, the CDR3 is TGTGCCAGCAGCGACTTTTCGAGTGGGGAGACCCAGTACTTC. Translation gives CASSDFSSGETQYF.

V usage is TRBV6-1 and J usage is TRBJ1-4; D not resolved. In germline, CDR1 is MNHNS, CDR2 SASEGT. V lost 6 bases and J lost 3, with 11 bases in between. This CDR3 contains 14 residues. This CDR3 is CASREGGSNEKLFF. In DNA form, the CDR3 reads TGTGCCAGCAGGGAGGGAGGGTCTAATGAAAAACTGTTTTTT.

This chain uses TRBV29-1 with TRBJ2-5; D is perhaps TRBD1 or TRBD2 (6 bases each). The CDR3 consists of 14 residues. The V and J ends lost 0 bases and 2 bases respectively, with 10 bases between them. Germline V gene data show CDR1 as SQVTM and CDR2 as ANQGSEA. CDR3 DNA: TGCAGCGTTGAAGACGGAGGGGGGCAAGAGACCCAGTACTTC. This encodes CSVEDGGGQETQYF.

This clone was picked up one time. The V call is TRBV5-1, the J call TRBJ2-3, with D perhaps TRBD2 (5 bases). The germline V and J ends were trimmed by 0 bases and 6 bases, with 11 bases remaining between them. Germline CDR1 and CDR2: SGHRS and YFSETQ. The CDR3 runs 14 residues. This CDR3 reads CASSLARDFDTQYF. CDR3 DNA sequence: TGCGCCAGCAGCTTGGCGAGGGATTTTGATACGCAGTATTTT.

This sequence joins TRBV28 and TRBJ2-1, with TRBD2 matching 8 bases. Germline values: CDR1 MDHEN, CDR2 SYDVKM. V gave up 7 bases and J gave up 0 bases; unmatched junction bases: 11. The CDR3 covers 17 residues. CDR3 DNA sequence: TGTGCCAGCAAGGTTGGGAGCGGGGGACGCTCCTACAATGAGCAGTTCTTC. It codes for CASKVGSGGRSYNEQFF.

This chain connects TRBV30 to TRBJ2-3; possibly TRBD1 for D (7 bases). The V gene lost 1 base and the J gene lost 6 bases, with 14 bases spanning the gap. The CDR3 is 14 amino acids. Germline V gives CDR1 GTSNPN, CDR2 SVGIG (reference sequence). The DNA of the CDR3 is TGTGCCTGGAGTGGCGGGACAGCGGCCGATACGCAGTATTTT. It specifies CAWSGGTAADTQYF.

The rearrangement joins TRBV19 to TRBJ1-4; possible D gene TRBD1, 5 bases. Germline V gene sequence: CDR1 LNHDA, CDR2 SQIVND (reference sequence). V lost 9 bases and J lost 7, with 15 bases in between. The CDR3 length is 13 residues. CDR3 amino acids: CASSAQGTEKLFF. CDR3 in DNA: TGTGCCAGCTCGGCGCAGGGAACTGAAAAACTGTTTTTT. Looking up the rest from reference TRBV19 and TRBJ1-4 gives the full variable domain: DGGITQSPKYLFRKEGQNVTLSCEQNLNHDAMYWYRQDPGQGLRLIYYSQIVNDFQKGDIAEGYSVSREKKESFPLTVTSAQKNPTAFYLCASSAQGTEKLFFGSGTQLSVL.

In this sample, this clone turned up once. The chain recombines TRBV12-5 with TRBJ2-2, with D possibly matching TRBD2 (6 bases). The CDR3 has 14 residues. V dropped 6 bases and J dropped 10 bases, with 18 bases sitting between them. Germline CDR1 is LGHNT and CDR2 is FRNRAP. CDR3 DNA: TGTGCTAGTGGCCCCGCCGGGGGTCAGACGGAGCTGTTTTTT. Translation: CASGPAGGQTELFF.

The gene calls are TRBV5-1 and TRBJ2-1; D ambiguous. CDR3 length equals 15 residues. Germline V lookup: CDR1 SGHRS, CDR2 YFSETQ. Between the trimmed V and J ends, which lost 0 bases and 4 bases, there was a span of 11 bases. This CDR3 reads CASSLAAILYNEQFF. CDR3 bases: TGCGCCAGCAGCTTGGCCGCTATCCTATACAATGAGCAGTTCTTC.

The rearrangement joins TRBV13 to TRBJ1-1; TRBD1 matches 7 bases. The CDR3 runs 14 residues. The germline CDR1 and CDR2 sequences are PRHDT and FYEKMQ (reference sequence). V shed 2 bases and J 7 bases; nucleotides not matched to a gene: 7. The DNA of the CDR3 is TGTGCCAGCAGCTTAAAGGGGGCTGGTGATGAAGCTTTCTTT. Protein product: CASSLKGAGDEAFF.

This clone appeared a few times. This chain links TRBV30 with TRBJ1-3; D is unresolved. The germline gives CDR1 GTSNPN, CDR2 SVGIG (reference sequence). V gave up 4 bases and J gave up 0 bases, with 7 bases separating them. The CDR3 is 13 residues long. The CDR3 loop is CAWTGLSGNTIYF. For the CDR3, the DNA is TGTGCCTGGACAGGCCTCTCTGGAAACACCATATATTTT.

The chain carries TRBV6-1 and TRBJ2-3, with TRBD2 identical over 8 bases. The length of the CDR3 is 15 residues. Trimming at V came to 5 bases and at J to 3 bases, leaving 7 bases not matched to a gene. CDR1 and CDR2 (germline): MNHNS, SASEGT. As DNA, the CDR3 is TGTGCCAGCAGTTCACTAGCGGAGCTAACAGATACGCAGTATTTT. It is translated as CASSSLAELTDTQYF.

The J gene is TRBJ1-1, the V gene TRBV9; D not certain. V was trimmed by 1 base and J by 1 base, leaving 11 bases between them. The CDR3 totals 15 residues. Looked up from germline, CDR1 is SGDLS and CDR2 is YYNGEE. The CDR3 loop reads CASSVTDLSNTEAFF. The CDR3 DNA is TGTGCCAGCAGCGTAACAGATTTATCGAACACTGAAGCTTTCTTT. Full variable domain (remainder filled in from reference TRBV9 and TRBJ1-1): DSGVTQTPKHLITATGQRVTLRCSPRSGDLSVYWYQQSLDQGLQFLIQYYNGEERAKGNILERFSAQQFPDLHSELNLSSLELGDSALYFCASSVTDLSNTEAFFGQGTRLTVV.